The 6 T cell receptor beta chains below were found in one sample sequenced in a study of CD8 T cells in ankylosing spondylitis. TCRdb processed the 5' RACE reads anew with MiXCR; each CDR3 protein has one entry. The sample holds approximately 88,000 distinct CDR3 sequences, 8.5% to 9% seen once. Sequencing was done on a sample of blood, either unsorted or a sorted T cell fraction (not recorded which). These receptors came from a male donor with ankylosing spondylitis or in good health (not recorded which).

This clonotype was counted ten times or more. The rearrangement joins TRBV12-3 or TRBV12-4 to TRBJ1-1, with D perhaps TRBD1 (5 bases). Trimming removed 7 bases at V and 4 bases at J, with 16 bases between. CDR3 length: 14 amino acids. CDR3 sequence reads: CASKIRELVTEAFF. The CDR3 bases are TGTGCCAGCAAGATCAGGGAGTTGGTCACTGAAGCTTTCTTT.

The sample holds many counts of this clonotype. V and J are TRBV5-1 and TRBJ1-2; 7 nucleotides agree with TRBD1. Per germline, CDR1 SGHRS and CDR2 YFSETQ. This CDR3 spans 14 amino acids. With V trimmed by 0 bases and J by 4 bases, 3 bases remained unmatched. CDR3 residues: CASSLGDRAYGYTF. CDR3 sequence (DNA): TGCGCCAGCAGCTTGGGCGACAGGGCCTATGGCTACACCTTC.

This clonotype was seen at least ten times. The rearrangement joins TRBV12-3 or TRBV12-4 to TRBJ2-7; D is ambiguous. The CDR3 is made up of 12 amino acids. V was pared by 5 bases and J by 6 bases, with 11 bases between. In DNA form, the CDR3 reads TGTGCCAGCAGTCCCCTCGGGCTCGAGCAGTACTTC. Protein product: CASSPLGLEQYF.

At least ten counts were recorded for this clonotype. CDR3 bases: TGTGCCAGCAGCTTGAAGGCCTCCCCATACAATGAGCAGTTCTTC. Its translation is CASSLKASPYNEQFF. The rearrangement joins TRBV7-6 to TRBJ2-1; unclear D gene. In germline, CDR1 is SGHVS, CDR2 FNYEAQ. Trimming took 3 bases from V and 4 from J, leaving 13 bases between them. The CDR3 consists of 15 residues.

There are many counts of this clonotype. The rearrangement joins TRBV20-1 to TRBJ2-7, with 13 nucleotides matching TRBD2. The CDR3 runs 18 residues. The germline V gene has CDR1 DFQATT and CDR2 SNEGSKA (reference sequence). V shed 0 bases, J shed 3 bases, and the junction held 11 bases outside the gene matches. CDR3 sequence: CSARDAVFGLAGVYEQYF. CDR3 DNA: TGCAGTGCTAGAGACGCCGTATTTGGACTAGCGGGGGTCTACGAGCAGTACTTC.

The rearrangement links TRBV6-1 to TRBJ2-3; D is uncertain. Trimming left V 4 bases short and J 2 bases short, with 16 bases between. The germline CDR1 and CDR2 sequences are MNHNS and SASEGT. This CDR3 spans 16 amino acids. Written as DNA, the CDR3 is TGTGCCAGCAGTGTTCAGGCCCTAATTGACACAGATACGCAGTATTTT. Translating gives CASSVQALIDTDTQYF.